The 27 T cell receptor beta chains presented below share a single source sample, sequenced in a study of blood T cell repertoires in COVID-19. Profiling relied on immunoSEQ multiplex PCR, and the TCRdb table lists in-frame clones only, not all of them. Of tens of thousands of clones in the sample, 70% to 90% were seen once. The sample taken for sequencing was peripheral blood. These receptors were taken from a woman in her 70s in a cohort sampled during active COVID-19.

The genes are TRBV6-6 and TRBJ1-2; perhaps TRBD1 as D (5 bases). Germline V gene data show CDR1 as MNHNY and CDR2 as SVGAGI (reference sequence). The CDR3 runs to 16 residues. Deletions cut 6 bases from V and 4 bases from J, with 21 bases between. DNA of the CDR3: TGTGCCAGCAGCCATAATAGCGGGGCGGGGGTCTATGGCTACACCTTC. Translating it yields CASSHNSGAGVYGYTF.

The gene calls are TRBV5-1 and TRBJ2-1; 9 nucleotides agree with TRBD2. Looked up from germline, CDR1 is SGHRS and CDR2 is YFSETQ. The CDR3 extends over 15 amino acids. The junction had 6 bases not matched to a gene; V was cut back by 0 bases and J by 8 bases. The CDR3 DNA is TGCGCCAGCAGCTTGGTAGCGGGAGTAAGGGATGAGCAGTTCTTC. Translating gives CASSLVAGVRDEQFF.

This clone was observed many times. This chain uses TRBV28 with TRBJ2-7; 8 bases map to TRBD2. Germline V gene lookup returns CDR1 MDHEN and CDR2 SYDVKM. The CDR3 is 14 residues long. J was trimmed by 2 bases and V by 6 bases; bases with no gene match: 6. The CDR3 DNA reads TGTGCCAGCAGAAGCGGGGGCAGGGCCTACGAGCAGTACTTC. It codes for CASRSGGRAYEQYF.

This clone was seen a few times. The chain combines TRBV7-7 with TRBJ2-5; TRBD2 is a possible D gene (6 bases). The CDR3 covers 16 residues. Germline V gene sequence: CDR1 SSHAT, CDR2 FNYEAQ (reference sequence). The V end lost 5 bases, the J end lost 1 base, and 17 bases lay between the germline ends. The CDR3 DNA sequence: TGTGCCAGCAGCCCCAATAGCGGAGCATCCCAAGAGACCCAGTACTTC. As protein: CASSPNSGASQETQYF. Complete variable domain (other parts from reference TRBV7-7 and TRBJ2-5): GAGVSQSPRYKVTKRGQDVTLRCDPISSHATLYWYQQALGQGPEFLTYFNYEAQPDKSGLPSDRFSAERPEGSISTLTIQRTEQRDSAMYRCASSPNSGASQETQYFGPGTRLLVL.

This CDR3 is CASISFVAGELFF. For the CDR3, the DNA is TGTGCCAGTATCTCCTTTGTAGCCGGGGAGCTGTTTTTT. The V call is TRBV6-5, the J call TRBJ2-2, with D unclear. Germline V gene lookup returns CDR1 MNHEY and CDR2 SVGAGI. V lost 9 bases to trimming and J lost 6 bases, with 14 bases between them. This CDR3 spans 13 amino acids.

The chain links TRBV7-5 to TRBJ2-2; the table's D gene call, TRBD1, was not cross checked with the DNA. TRBV7-5 is described as a pseudogene. CDR3 length equals 16 residues. This CDR3 reads CARSTDGGSLTGELFF. DNA for the CDR3: TGTGCCAGAAGCACAGATGGGGGCAGCCTCACCGGGGAGCTGTTTTTT.

This clone appeared a few times. V gene TRBV28 combines with J gene TRBJ1-5; the D gene is possibly TRBD1 (5 bases). The V gene's germline CDR1 is MDHEN and CDR2 SYDVKM. There are 13 residues in the CDR3. The V and J ends lost 4 bases and 8 bases respectively, with 12 bases between them. The CDR3 region is CASSSSGFEPQHF. DNA for the CDR3: TGTGCCAGCAGTTCATCAGGGTTTGAGCCCCAGCATTTT.

The V gene is TRBV10-3, the J gene TRBJ1-4, with 7 bases lining up with TRBD1. Germline V lookup: CDR1 ENHRY, CDR2 SYGVKD. After removal of 2 bases from V and 7 bases from J, the junction contained 4 bases not matched to a gene. This CDR3 contains 14 residues. The CDR3, as DNA: TGTGCCATCAGTGAGCCTGGGGACAGTGAAAAACTGTTTTTT. It encodes CAISEPGDSEKLFF.

This clone was seen a single time. V gene TRBV19 combines with J gene TRBJ1-4; D gene unclear. Germline CDR1 and CDR2: LNHDA and SQIVND (reference sequence). The V and J ends lost 7 bases and 14 bases respectively, with 20 bases between them. The CDR3 extends over 13 amino acids. CDR3 nucleotide sequence: TGTGCCAGTACTCGGGGTGCCCCAGGTCTGCTGTTTTTT. Its translation: CASTRGAPGLLFF.

This clone was recorded once. The chain links TRBV5-4 to TRBJ2-3; 8 bases agree with TRBD2. The V segment lost 4 bases and the J segment 5 bases; nucleotides outside the gene matches: 6. CDR3 length equals 14 residues. Germline V lookup: CDR1 SGHNT, CDR2 YYREEE (reference sequence). The CDR3 DNA follows: TGTGCCAGCAGCCCGGGACTAGGGGGAGATACGCAGTATTTT. Amino acid sequence: CASSPGLGGDTQYF.

This chain uses TRBV18 with TRBJ1-4; no reliable D call. This CDR3 region has 16 residues. The V gene lost 3 bases and the J gene lost 0 bases, with 11 bases spanning the gap. Germline V gives CDR1 KGHSH, CDR2 LQKENI. CDR3 amino acids: CASSPFTQATNEKLFF. CDR3 sequence (DNA): TGTGCCAGCTCACCTTTTACCCAGGCAACTAATGAAAAACTGTTTTTT.

The J gene is TRBJ2-2, the V gene TRBV5-1, with no clear D. Trimming took off 0 bases at V and 6 bases at J, with 15 bases between the two ends. The CDR3 loop spans 16 amino acids. CDR1 and CDR2 from the germline V gene are SGHRS and YFSETQ. CDR3 coding DNA: TGCGCCAGCAGCTTGGGACGGGTGCTTAACGCCGGGGAGCTGTTTTTT. The encoded protein is CASSLGRVLNAGELFF.

The genes are TRBV19 and TRBJ1-1; TRBD1 matches 7 bases. J gave up 0 bases and V 3 bases, and 10 bases lay outside the gene matches. The CDR3 totals 17 residues. Germline CDR1 and CDR2: LNHDA and SQIVND (reference sequence). The CDR3 DNA follows: TGTGCCAGTAGTATGTTACAGGACAGGACAGTGAACACTGAAGCTTTCTTT. It yields the protein CASSMLQDRTVNTEAFF.

The sample holds one count of this clone. The rearrangement links TRBV18 to TRBJ2-2; D perhaps matches TRBD1 (5 bases). Germline CDR1 is KGHSH and CDR2 is LQKENI. The CDR3 loop spans 11 amino acids. V was shortened by 5 bases and J by 11 bases, with 9 bases between the two germline ends. This CDR3 reads CASSDDSELFF. The CDR3 DNA reads TGTGCCAGCTCAGATGACAGTGAGCTGTTTTTT.

The table lists this clone with a few counts. V usage is TRBV4-2 and J usage is TRBJ2-7; 8 bases fit TRBD1. There are 16 residues in the CDR3. Germline loops: CDR1 LGHNA, CDR2 YNFKEQ. V dropped 4 bases and J dropped 3; count of bases not matched to a gene: 11. This chain's CDR3 is CASSPYPTGVNYEQYF. The DNA of the CDR3 is TGTGCCAGCAGCCCCTACCCGACAGGGGTCAACTACGAGCAGTACTTC.

The J gene is TRBJ2-3, the V gene TRBV7-2; 8 bases align to TRBD2. V lost 5 bases to trimming and J lost 5 bases; unmatched junction nucleotides: 6. CDR1 and CDR2 from the germline V gene are SGHTA and FQGNSA. The CDR3 sequence is 14 residues long. The CDR3: CASSRGAGEDTQYF. For the CDR3, the DNA is TGTGCCAGCAGCCGCGGAGCGGGAGAAGATACGCAGTATTTT.

The rearrangement uses TRBV18 and TRBJ1-1; 9 nucleotides agree with TRBD1. The trim removed 5 bases at V and 2 bases at J, leaving 3 bases unmatched. The CDR3 contains 14 residues. CDR1 is KGHSH, CDR2 LQKENI, per germline. CDR3 sequence (DNA): TGTGCCAGCTCAACGACAGGGGGAAACACTGAAGCTTTCTTT. It specifies CASSTTGGNTEAFF.

This clone was seen once. This chain links TRBV18 with TRBJ1-4; 9 nucleotides align to TRBD1. The CDR3 has 16 residues. V shed 3 bases, J shed 2 bases, and the junction held 4 bases outside the gene matches. In germline, CDR1 is KGHSH, CDR2 LQKENI. The CDR3 here is CASSPTTGGTNEKLFF. CDR3 DNA sequence: TGTGCCAGCTCACCTACGACAGGGGGGACTAATGAAAAACTGTTTTTT.

The CDR3 spells CASSQKAVRSYNEQFF. DNA of the CDR3: TGTGCCAGCAGCCAGAAAGCGGTCCGCTCCTACAATGAGCAGTTCTTC. V is TRBV7-2 and J is TRBJ2-1; D perhaps matches TRBD2 (5 bases). Deletions cut 5 bases from V and 0 bases from J, with 14 bases between. Per germline, CDR1 SGHTA and CDR2 FQGNSA. The CDR3 length is 16 residues.

The chain combines TRBV10-3 with TRBJ2-7; D is possibly TRBD2 (6 bases). The V end was cut by 4 bases, the J end by 2 bases, with 12 bases between. The CDR3 loop spans 14 amino acids. Germline V lookup: CDR1 ENHRY, CDR2 SYGVKD. This CDR3 is CAISVGGTPYEQYF. The DNA of the CDR3 is TGTGCCATCAGTGTGGGGGGTACCCCCTACGAGCAGTACTTC.

V gene TRBV7-6 combines with J gene TRBJ1-3, with D uncertain. In germline, CDR1 is SGHVS, CDR2 FNYEAQ. This CDR3 is 17 amino acids long. Trimming cost V 0 bases and J 0 bases, with 12 bases left between them. CDR3 DNA sequence: TGTGCCAGCAGCTTAGCCGGGAGGCAAAGCTCTGGAAACACCATATATTTT. Translation: CASSLAGRQSSGNTIYF.

The chain joins TRBV6-5 to TRBJ2-1; D unclear. Germline CDR1 is MNHEY and CDR2 is SVGAGI. The CDR3 length is 13 residues. The V end was cut by 2 bases, the J end by 3 bases, with 5 bases between. CDR3 DNA sequence: TGTGCCAGCAGTTACGAGGACTACAATGAGCAGTTCTTC. Protein product: CASSYEDYNEQFF.

There are a few counts of this clone. This chain joins TRBV5-4 and TRBJ2-7, with 13 bases that match TRBD2. V was clipped by 4 bases and J by 1 base; unmatched bases: 11. Germline-derived CDR1 and CDR2 are SGHNT and YYREEE (reference sequence). The CDR3 sequence is 18 residues long. CDR3 loop: CASSQGGLAGRASYEQYF. CDR3 coding DNA: TGTGCCAGCAGCCAAGGGGGACTAGCGGGACGGGCGTCCTACGAGCAGTACTTC.

This chain joins TRBV5-5 and TRBJ2-2, with D possibly matching TRBD1 (5 bases). V shed 4 bases and J shed 2 bases, with 9 bases lying between them. The CDR3 runs 14 residues. CDR1 is SGHKS, CDR2 YYEKEE, per germline (reference sequence). CDR3 sequence (DNA): TGTGCCAGCAGCGTTGACAGCAACACCGGGGAGCTGTTTTTT. It specifies CASSVDSNTGELFF.

This clone was found once. The rearrangement links TRBV10-2 to TRBJ2-7; 8 bases map to TRBD1. Germline trimming cut 2 bases from V and 9 bases from J; bases unmatched to any gene: 0. Germline V CDR1 and CDR2: WSHSY, SAAADI. CDR3 length: 11 amino acids. The CDR3 reads CASSEGQGQYF. The CDR3 DNA reads TGCGCCAGCAGTGAGGGACAGGGGCAGTACTTC.

V and J are TRBV3-1 (or the pseudogene TRBV3-2) and TRBJ1-3; the match to TRBD1 covers 9 bases. Looked up from germline, CDR1 is LGHDT and CDR2 is YNNKEL (reference sequence). With 1 base clipped from V and 2 bases from J, the junction kept 3 bases outside the gene matches. The CDR3 has 16 residues. The CDR3 DNA reads TGTGCCAGCAGCCAAGGGACAGGGGTCGCTGGAAACACCATATATTTT. This codes for CASSQGTGVAGNTIYF.

As DNA, the CDR3 is TGTGCCAGCAGGGAATGGGGGACTAGTGTCAATGAGCAGTTCTTC. Translation: CASREWGTSVNEQFF. The rearrangement uses TRBV27 and TRBJ2-1; 8 positions match TRBD2. The CDR3 sequence is 15 residues long. V lost 6 bases, J lost 6 bases, and 10 bases stayed unmatched. Per germline, CDR1 MNHEY and CDR2 SMNVEV (reference sequence).